The clone carrying this TCR beta chain turned up a few times. Its antigen is unknown. The entry originates in a study of T-cell reconstitution after alpha-beta-depleted transplantation in children. Study-wide findings and caveats: Newly produced T cells mostly accounted for T-cell counts and diversity one year post-transplant. Certain patients had high TCRbeta diversity at day 60, and it came from recipient T cells and thymic progenitors that survived. Alpha-beta T cells present about two months after transplant were reported to originate from several hundred expanded graft clones.

The TCRbeta library incorporated unique molecular identifiers. Via MiXCR, TCRdb re-called the PCR reads, giving one row per CDR3 protein. The data show around 300,000 distinct CDR3 sequences, under 14% seen once. The CDR3 length is 16 residues. Deletions cut 5 bases from V and 6 bases from J, with 20 bases between. The germline gives CDR1 DFQATT, CDR2 SNEGSKA (reference sequence). Sequencing used peripheral blood, obtained 180 days after TCRalphabeta/CD19-depleted stem cell transplant. The sequence was collected from a male patient aged 2-10 years who had a stem cell transplant for chronic granulomatous disease, so the T cells may come from the graft donor. J is TRBJ1-6 and V is TRBV20-1, with a weak D call TRBD1 (6 bases). The CDR3 nucleotides read TGCAGTGCTCTAAGACACCTTGAGGGGGGTAATTCACCCCTCCACTTT. It translates to CSALRHLEGGNSPLHF.